The 8 T cell receptor beta chains below all came from one sample that was sequenced in a study of cytomegalovirus exposure and HLA in healthy donors. Use of 60 Vbeta and 13 Jbeta primers characterized the PCR. The method was immunoSEQ multiplex PCR; TCRdb's version includes in-frame clones alone and lacks a portion of them. The data show approximately 160,000 clones, with 82% seen just once and approximately 1.6% held by the top ten. Sequencing was carried out using PBMCs. These TCRs come from a male donor in good health and CMV-seronegative.

This clone was counted only a few times. The chain uses TRBV4-1 and TRBJ2-1; 8 bases map to TRBD2. Germline V CDR1 and CDR2: MGHRA, YSYEKL. The J segment lost 10 bases and the V segment lost 2 bases, leaving 16 bases of the junction unmatched. CDR3 size: 17 residues. CDR3 region: CASSQSTGTRGMIEQFF. DNA for the CDR3: TGCGCCAGCAGCCAATCCACCGGGACTAGAGGAATGATAGAGCAGTTCTTC.

This clone has more than one count but fewer than ten. Other DNA sequences from this sample encode an identical CDR3 as well. This sequence joins TRBV19 and TRBJ1-5; unclear D gene. This CDR3 region has 14 residues. Germline V lookup: CDR1 LNHDA, CDR2 SQIVND (reference sequence). Trimming removed 3 bases at V and 2 bases at J, with 8 bases between. As DNA, the CDR3 is TGTGCCAGTAGTATTGGGCAGGGCAATCAGCCCCAGCATTTT. As protein: CASSIGQGNQPQHF.

The V and J genes are TRBV6-5 and TRBJ2-5, with 7 bases lining up with TRBD2. This CDR3 spans 13 amino acids. The junction had 4 bases not matched to a gene; V was cut back by 7 bases and J by 2 bases. Germline CDR1 MNHEY, CDR2 SVGAGI. This CDR3 is CASTLGGQETQYF. The CDR3, as DNA: TGTGCCAGCACGTTGGGGGGGCAAGAGACCCAGTACTTC.

This sequence joins TRBV9 and TRBJ1-1; no reliable D call. The V and J ends lost 1 base and 0 bases respectively, with 13 bases between them. Germline V gene sequence: CDR1 SGDLS, CDR2 YYNGEE. The CDR3 spans 16 residues. In nucleotides, the CDR3 is TGTGCCAGCAGCGTATGGGCAGGCAATTTGAACACTGAAGCTTTCTTT. Translating gives CASSVWAGNLNTEAFF.

This clone showed up just once. The chain couples TRBV6-1 to TRBJ1-2, with 7 positions matching TRBD1. There are 14 residues in the CDR3. J was trimmed by 8 bases and V by 4 bases; bases with no gene match: 10. Per the germline V gene, CDR1 is MNHNS and CDR2 is SASEGT. This CDR3 reads CASSGRDSLRGYTF. Here the CDR3 DNA reads TGTGCCAGCAGTGGTCGGGACAGCCTGAGGGGCTACACCTTC.

The chain is built from TRBV10-3 and TRBJ2-1; TRBD2 agrees at 11 bases. The germline CDR1 and CDR2 sequences are ENHRY and SYGVKD. There are 14 residues in the CDR3. Unmatched junction bases numbered 8, after V lost 9 bases and J lost 7 bases. CDR3 coding DNA: TGTGCCATTTTAGCGGGAGGGTACGGGAATGAGCAGTTCTTC. Amino acid sequence: CAILAGGYGNEQFF.

This rearrangement joins TRBV5-6 to TRBJ2-1; TRBD2 matches at 7 bases. From germline, CDR1 is SGHDT and CDR2 YYEEEE. Trimming at V came to 3 bases and at J to 10 bases, leaving 16 bases not matched to a gene. The CDR3 runs to 16 residues. For the CDR3, the DNA is TGTGCCAGCAGCTGGGCCCCGGGGAGGGTGGCCGGCGAGCAGTTCTTC. Protein: CASSWAPGRVAGEQFF.

The J gene is TRBJ1-1, the V gene TRBV29-1, with D maybe TRBD1 (5 bases). The CDR3 extends over 14 amino acids. Germline V gene lookup returns CDR1 SQVTM and CDR2 ANQGSEA. V dropped 6 bases and J dropped 1 base, with 15 bases sitting between them. The CDR3 sequence is CSVGDSWRNTEAFF. The CDR3 DNA sequence: TGCAGCGTGGGGGACTCCTGGAGGAACACTGAAGCTTTCTTT.